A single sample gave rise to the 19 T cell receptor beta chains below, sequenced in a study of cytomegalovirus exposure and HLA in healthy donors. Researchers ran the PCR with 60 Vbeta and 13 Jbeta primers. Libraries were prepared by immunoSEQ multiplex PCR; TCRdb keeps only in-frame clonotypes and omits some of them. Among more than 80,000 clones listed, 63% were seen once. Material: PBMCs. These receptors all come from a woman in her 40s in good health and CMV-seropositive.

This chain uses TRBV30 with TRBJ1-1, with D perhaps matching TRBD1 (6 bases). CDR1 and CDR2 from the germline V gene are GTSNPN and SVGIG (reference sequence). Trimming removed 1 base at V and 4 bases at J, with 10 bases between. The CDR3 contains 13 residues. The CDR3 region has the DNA TGTGCCTGGAGTGACAGGGACGCCACTGAAGCTTTCTTT. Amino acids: CAWSDRDATEAFF.

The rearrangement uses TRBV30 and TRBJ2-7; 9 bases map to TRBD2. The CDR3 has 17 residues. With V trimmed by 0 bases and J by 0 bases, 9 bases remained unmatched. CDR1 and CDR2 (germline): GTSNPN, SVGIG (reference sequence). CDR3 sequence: CAWSVRASGTRSYEQYF. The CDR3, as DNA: TGTGCCTGGAGTGTACGGGCTAGCGGGACGCGCTCCTACGAGCAGTACTTC.

The CDR3 region is CASSQERGRGNQPQHF. Here the CDR3 DNA reads TGCGCCAGCAGCCAGGAAAGGGGGCGAGGCAATCAGCCCCAGCATTTT. This rearrangement joins TRBV4-1 to TRBJ1-5; 7 bases are a match to TRBD1. Per the germline V gene, CDR1 is MGHRA and CDR2 is YSYEKL. The V segment lost 3 bases and the J segment 2 bases; nucleotides outside the gene matches: 7. CDR3 size: 16 residues.

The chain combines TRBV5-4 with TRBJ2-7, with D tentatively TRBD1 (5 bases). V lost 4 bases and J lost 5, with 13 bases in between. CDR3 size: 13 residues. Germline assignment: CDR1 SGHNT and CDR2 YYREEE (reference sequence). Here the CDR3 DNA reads TGTGCCAGCAGCCCAGGGTGGGCTGACGAGCAGTACTTC. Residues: CASSPGWADEQYF.

The CDR3 loop is CASNPSGGLLNTIYF. CDR3 DNA sequence: TGTGCCAGCAATCCCTCGGGAGGGTTGCTAAACACCATATATTTT. This rearrangement joins TRBV28 to TRBJ1-3; D call uncertain. CDR1 and CDR2 (germline): MDHEN, SYDVKM. V was pared by 7 bases and J by 6 bases, with 19 bases between. This CDR3 has 15 amino acids.

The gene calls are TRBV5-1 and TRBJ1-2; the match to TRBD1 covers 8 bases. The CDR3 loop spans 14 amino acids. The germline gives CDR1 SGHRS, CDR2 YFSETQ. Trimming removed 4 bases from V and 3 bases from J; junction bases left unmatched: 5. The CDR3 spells CASSPGQDDYGYTF. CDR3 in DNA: TGCGCCAGCAGCCCGGGACAGGACGACTATGGCTACACCTTC.

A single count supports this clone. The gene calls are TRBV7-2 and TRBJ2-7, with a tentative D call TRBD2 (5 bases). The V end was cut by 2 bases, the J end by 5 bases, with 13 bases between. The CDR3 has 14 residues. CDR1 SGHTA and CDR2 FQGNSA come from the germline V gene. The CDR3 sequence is CASSLYGPGDEQYF. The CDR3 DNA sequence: TGTGCCAGCAGCTTATATGGTCCCGGGGACGAGCAGTACTTC.

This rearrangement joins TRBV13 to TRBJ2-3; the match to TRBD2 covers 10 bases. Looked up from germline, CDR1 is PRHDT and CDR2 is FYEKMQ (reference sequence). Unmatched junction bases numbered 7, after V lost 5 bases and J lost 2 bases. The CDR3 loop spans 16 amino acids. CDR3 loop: CASSPGLAPVTDTQYF. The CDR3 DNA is TGTGCCAGCAGCCCGGGACTAGCGCCTGTCACAGATACGCAGTATTTT.

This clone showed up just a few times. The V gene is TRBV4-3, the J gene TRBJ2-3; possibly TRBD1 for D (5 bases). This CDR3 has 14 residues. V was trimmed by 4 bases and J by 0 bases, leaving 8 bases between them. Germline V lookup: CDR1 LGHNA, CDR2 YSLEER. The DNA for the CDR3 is TGCGCCAGCAGCCGGACATCTAGCACAGATACGCAGTATTTT. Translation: CASSRTSSTDTQYF.

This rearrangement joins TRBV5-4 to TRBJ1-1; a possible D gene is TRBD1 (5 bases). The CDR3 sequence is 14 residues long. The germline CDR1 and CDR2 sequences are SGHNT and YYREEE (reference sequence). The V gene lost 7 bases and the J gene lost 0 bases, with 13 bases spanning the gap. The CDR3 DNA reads TGTGCCAGCGACAGCTTAGTAATGAACACTGAAGCTTTCTTT. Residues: CASDSLVMNTEAFF.

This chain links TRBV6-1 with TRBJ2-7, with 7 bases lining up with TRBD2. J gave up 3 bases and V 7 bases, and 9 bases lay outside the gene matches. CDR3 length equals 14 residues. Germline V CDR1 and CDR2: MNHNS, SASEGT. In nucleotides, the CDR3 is TGTGCCAGCAACCCCGGGACTACGCTCTACGAGCAGTACTTC. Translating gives CASNPGTTLYEQYF.

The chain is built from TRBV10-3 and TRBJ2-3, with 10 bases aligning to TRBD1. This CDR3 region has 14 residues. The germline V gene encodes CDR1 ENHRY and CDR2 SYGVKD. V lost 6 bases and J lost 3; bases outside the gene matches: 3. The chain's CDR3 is CAIRPGQGTDTQYF. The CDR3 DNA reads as TGTGCCATCAGGCCGGGACAGGGGACAGATACGCAGTATTTT.

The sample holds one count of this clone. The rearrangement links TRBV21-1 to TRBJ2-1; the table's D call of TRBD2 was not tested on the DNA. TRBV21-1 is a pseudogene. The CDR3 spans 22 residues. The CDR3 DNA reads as TGTGCCAGCAGCAAAGTCAAGAACACCGGGACTAGCGGGAGTATCACCTACAATGAGCAGTTCTTC. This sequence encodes CASSKVKNTGTSGSITYNEQFF.

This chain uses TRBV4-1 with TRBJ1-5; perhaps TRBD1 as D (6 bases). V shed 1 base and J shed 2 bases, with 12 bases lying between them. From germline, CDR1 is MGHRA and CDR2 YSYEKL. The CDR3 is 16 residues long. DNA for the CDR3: TGCGCCAGCAGCCAAGTGGCGAAGGGGGGCAATCAGCCCCAGCATTTT. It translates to CASSQVAKGGNQPQHF.

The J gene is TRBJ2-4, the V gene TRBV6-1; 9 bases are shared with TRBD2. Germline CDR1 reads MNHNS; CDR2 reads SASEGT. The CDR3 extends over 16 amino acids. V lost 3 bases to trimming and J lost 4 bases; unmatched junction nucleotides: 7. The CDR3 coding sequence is TGTGCCAGCAGTGACCCAGAGACTAGCGGAAAAAACATTCAGTACTTC. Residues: CASSDPETSGKNIQYF.

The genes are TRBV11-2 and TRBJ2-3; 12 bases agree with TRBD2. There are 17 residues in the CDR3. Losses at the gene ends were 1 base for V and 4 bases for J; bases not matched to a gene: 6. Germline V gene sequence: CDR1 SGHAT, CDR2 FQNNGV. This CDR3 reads CASSLGTSGRNADTQYF. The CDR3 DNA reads TGTGCCAGCAGCTTAGGTACTAGCGGGAGGAACGCAGATACGCAGTATTTT.

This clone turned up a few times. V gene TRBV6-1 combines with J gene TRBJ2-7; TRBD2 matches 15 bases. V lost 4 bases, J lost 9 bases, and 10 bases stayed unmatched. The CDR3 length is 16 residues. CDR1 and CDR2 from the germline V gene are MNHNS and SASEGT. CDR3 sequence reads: CASSVLSGLAGGGQYF. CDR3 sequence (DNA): TGTGCCAGCAGTGTCCTATCGGGACTAGCGGGAGGCGGGCAGTACTTC.

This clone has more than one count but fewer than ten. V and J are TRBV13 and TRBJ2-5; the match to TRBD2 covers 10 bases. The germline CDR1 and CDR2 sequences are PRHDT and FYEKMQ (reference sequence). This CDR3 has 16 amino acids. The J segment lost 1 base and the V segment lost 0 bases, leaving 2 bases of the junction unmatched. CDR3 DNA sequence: TGTGCCAGCAGCTTAGGAGCGGGAGGGATCCAAGAGACCCAGTACTTC. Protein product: CASSLGAGGIQETQYF.

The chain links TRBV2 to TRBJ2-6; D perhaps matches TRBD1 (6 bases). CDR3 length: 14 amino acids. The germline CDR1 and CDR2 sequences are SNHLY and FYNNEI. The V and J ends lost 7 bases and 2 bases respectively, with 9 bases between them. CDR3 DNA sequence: TGTGCCAGCACTACAGGGACTGGGGCCAACGTCCTGACTTTC. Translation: CASTTGTGANVLTF.